The next 8 T cell receptor beta chains were all read from a single sample in a study of cytomegalovirus exposure and HLA in healthy donors. The PCR ran on 60 Vbeta and 13 Jbeta primers. The data were produced by immunoSEQ multiplex PCR, yet TCRdb's version contains in-frame clones alone and is incomplete. The sample lists a few hundred thousand clones; about 86% were seen once. The sequenced material came from PBMCs. The origin of the receptors is an older woman in good health and CMV-seropositive.

The V and J genes are TRBV7-3 and TRBJ2-7; 9 nucleotides line up with TRBD1. The CDR3 is made up of 15 amino acids. V dropped 4 bases and J dropped 3; count of bases not matched to a gene: 7. The V gene's germline CDR1 is SGHTA and CDR2 FQGTGA. For the CDR3, the DNA is TGTGCCAGCAGCTCGACAGGGGGGTTGGGCTACGAGCAGTACTTC. Protein: CASSSTGGLGYEQYF.

The rearrangement joins TRBV27 to TRBJ2-7, with 9 positions matching TRBD1. Germline V gene data show CDR1 as MNHEY and CDR2 as SMNVEV (reference sequence). The CDR3 is 12 residues long. V lost 5 bases, J lost 4 bases, and 0 bases stayed unmatched. The CDR3 DNA is TGTGCCAGCAGTGGGACAGGGTACGAGCAGTACTTC. Its translation is CASSGTGYEQYF.

J is TRBJ2-5 and V is TRBV10-1; no clear D. The assigned J gene may be wrong: the sequence end matches TRBJ2-7 better. The length of the CDR3 is 14 residues. Germline-derived CDR1 and CDR2 are WNHNN and SYGVQD (reference sequence). CDR3 sequence (DNA): TGCGCCAGCAGTGACCTGGAAACGGACTACGAGCAGTACTTC. Translation gives CASSDLETDYEQYF.

The CDR3 DNA follows: TGTGCCACCAGCAGAGCTCCAGTCTCTGGGGCCAACGTCCTGACTTTC. Its translation is CATSRAPVSGANVLTF. This chain links TRBV15 with TRBJ2-6; D is unresolved. Germline V gene sequence: CDR1 LNHNV, CDR2 YYDKDF (reference sequence). The CDR3 sequence is 16 residues long. Trimming removed 1 base at V and 0 bases at J, with 7 bases between.

This clone turned up a few times. The gene calls are TRBV2 and TRBJ2-1; D is possibly TRBD2 (5 bases). Germline CDR1 is SNHLY and CDR2 is FYNNEI. Trimming removed 10 bases at V and 1 base at J, with 11 bases between. The CDR3 is 13 residues long. The CDR3: CATSRGSYNEQFF. CDR3 in DNA: TGTGCCACCTCTCGGGGTTCCTACAATGAGCAGTTCTTC.

V and J are TRBV2 and TRBJ2-2; D unclear. Trimming pared 3 bases from V and 5 bases from J, leaving 10 bases between. The CDR3 contains 14 residues. Germline values: CDR1 SNHLY, CDR2 FYNNEI. The DNA for the CDR3 is TGTGCCAGCAGTGAGACTCGGCAGACCGGGGAGCTGTTTTTT. It yields the protein CASSETRQTGELFF.

This chain uses TRBV19 with TRBJ1-1; D perhaps matches TRBD1 (5 bases). The CDR3 is 15 amino acids. The germline V gene has CDR1 LNHDA and CDR2 SQIVND (reference sequence). The V and J ends lost 9 bases and 1 base respectively, with 18 bases between them. The CDR3 DNA is TGTGCCAGGTTCGATAGAGACAGAAAGAACACTGAAGCTTTCTTT. It specifies CARFDRDRKNTEAFF.

This clone has just one count. The chain recombines TRBV6-6 with TRBJ2-2; 11 bases map to TRBD2. With 0 bases clipped from V and 6 bases from J, the junction kept 0 bases outside the gene matches. CDR1 MNHNY and CDR2 SVGAGI come from the germline V gene (reference sequence). CDR3 length: 15 amino acids. Here the CDR3 reads CASSYSSGRAGELFF. As DNA, the CDR3 is TGTGCCAGCAGTTACTCTAGCGGGAGGGCCGGGGAGCTGTTTTTT.